In its sample, the clone carrying this T cell receptor beta chain was seen many times. Its specificity is not known. The data were taken from a study of response to subunit inactivated influenza vaccine. Study results and limitations: New T cells are recruited in small numbers by each seasonal influenza vaccination, according to the authors' suggestion.

The CDR3 contains 15 residues. The germline V gene has CDR1 LNHNV and CDR2 YYDKDF (reference sequence). J lost 6 bases, V lost 5 bases, and 6 bases had no gene match. From the RT-PCR reads, TCRdb called clonotypes with MiXCR, one entry per CDR3 protein. This sample yields about 800,000 distinct CDR3 sequences, of which 21% are seen a single time; 10% belongs to the top ten. The sequenced sample was PBMCs from blood, obtained 4 to 6 days after vaccination. The TCR was taken from a man aged 50-60 years who received an inactivated influenza vaccine. The chain combines TRBV15 with TRBJ2-2, with 10 bases identical to TRBD2. The CDR3 bases are TGTGCCACCAGCCCGCGGACTAGCGGCGCCGGGGAGCTGTTTTTT. This translates into CATSPRTSGAGELFF. The entire variable domain, with the rest obtained from reference TRBV15 and TRBJ2-2, is as follows: DAMVIQNPRYQVTQFGKPVTLSCSQTLNHNVMYWYQQKSSQAPKLLFHYYDKDFNNEADTPDNFQSRRPNTSFCFLDIRSPGLGDTAMYLCATSPRTSGAGELFFGEGSRLTVL.